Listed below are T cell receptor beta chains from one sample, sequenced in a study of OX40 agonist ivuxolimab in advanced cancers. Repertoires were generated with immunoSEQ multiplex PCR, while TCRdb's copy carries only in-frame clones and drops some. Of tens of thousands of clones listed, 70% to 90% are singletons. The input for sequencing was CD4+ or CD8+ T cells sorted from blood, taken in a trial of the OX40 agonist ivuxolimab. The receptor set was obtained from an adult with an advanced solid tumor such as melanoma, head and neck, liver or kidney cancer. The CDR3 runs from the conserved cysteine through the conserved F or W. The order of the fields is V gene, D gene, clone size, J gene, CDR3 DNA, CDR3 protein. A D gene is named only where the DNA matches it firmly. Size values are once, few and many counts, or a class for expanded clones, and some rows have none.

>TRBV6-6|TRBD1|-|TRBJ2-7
TGTGCCAGCAGTGAGGGGACAGGCTCCTACGAGCAGTACTTC
CASSEGTGSYEQYF
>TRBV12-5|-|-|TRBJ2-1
TGTGCTAGTGGTTTGGGTCCGGCTGAGCAGTTCTTC
CASGLGPAEQFF
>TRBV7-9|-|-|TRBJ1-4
TGTGCCAGCAGCTTTTTTACCGGAGATGAAAAACTGTTTTTT
CASSFFTGDEKLFF
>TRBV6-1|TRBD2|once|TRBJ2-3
TGTGCCAGCAGCGGACTAGCGGGGGAATCTGATACGCAGTATTTT
CASSGLAGESDTQYF
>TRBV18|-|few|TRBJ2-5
TGTGCCAGCTCACAGCTACAGCAAGAGACCCAGTACTTC
CASSQLQQETQYF
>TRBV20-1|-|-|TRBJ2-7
TGCAGTGCCCGAGTAGTGGGCGAGCAGTACTTC
CSARVVGEQYF
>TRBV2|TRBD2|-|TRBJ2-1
TGTGCCAGCACTTGGGGACTAGCGGGCGACAATGAGCAGTTCTTC
CASTWGLAGDNEQFF
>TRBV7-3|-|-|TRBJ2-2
TGTGCCAGCAGCACCAACCCGGGCACCGGGGAGCTGTTTTTT
CASSTNPGTGELFF
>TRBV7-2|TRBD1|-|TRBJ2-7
TGTGCCAGCAGCCCCATGACAGGGGGCGCTTCCTACGAGCAGTACTTC
CASSPMTGGASYEQYF
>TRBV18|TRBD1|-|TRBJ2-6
TGTGCCAGCTCAGGCCGGGACAGGGATGTTGCTGGGGCCAACGTCCTGACTTTC
CASSGRDRDVAGANVLTF
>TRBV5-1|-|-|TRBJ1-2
TGCGCCAGCAGCCTAGGACGGGTAAATTCGAACTATGGCTACACCTTC
CASSLGRVNSNYGYTF
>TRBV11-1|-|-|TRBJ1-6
TGTGCCAGCAGCCTCCTCCCTGGGGGGCAGGGAGTCTCACCCCTCCACTTT
CASSLLPGGQGVSPLHF
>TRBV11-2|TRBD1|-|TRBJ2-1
TGTGCCAGCAGCTTATCGTCAGGGGGATACAATGAGCAGTTCTTC
CASSLSSGGYNEQFF
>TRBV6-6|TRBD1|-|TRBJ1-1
TGTGCCAGCGGCTCAGGGGGCATGAACACTGAAGCTTTCTTT
CASGSGGMNTEAFF
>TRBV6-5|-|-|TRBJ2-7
TGTGCCAGCAGCCAGTCCGGACAGCCCATTTACGAGCAGTACTTC
CASSQSGQPIYEQYF
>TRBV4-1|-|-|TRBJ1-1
TGCGCCAGCAGCATGGGAGCGGGCACTGAAGCTTTCTTT
CASSMGAGTEAFF
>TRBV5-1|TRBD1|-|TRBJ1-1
TGCGCCAGCAGCACGGGACAGCCGAACACTGAAGCTTTCTTT
CASSTGQPNTEAFF
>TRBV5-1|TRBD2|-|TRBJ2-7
TGCGCCAGCAGCCCTACTAGCGGGGTGGTGGGCGAGCAGTACTTC
CASSPTSGVVGEQYF
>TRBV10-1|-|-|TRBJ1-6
TGCGCCAGCAGTGAGCAGGATAGCTCCTATAATTCACCCCTCCACTTT
CASSEQDSSYNSPLHF
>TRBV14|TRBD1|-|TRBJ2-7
TGTGCCAGCAGCCAAGTGGATCTGACAGGGACCTACGAGCAGTACTTC
CASSQVDLTGTYEQYF
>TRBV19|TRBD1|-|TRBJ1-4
TGTGCCAGTAGTATTCACCCTGGGACAGGGCGGGGTGAAAAACTGTTTTTT
CASSIHPGTGRGEKLFF
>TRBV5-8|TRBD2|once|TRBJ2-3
TGTGCCAGCAGCCGGAGCGGGAGGGCACCCACAGATACGCAGTATTTT
CASSRSGRAPTDTQYF
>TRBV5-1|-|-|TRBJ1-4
TGCGCCAGCAGCTTGGGAAGGGGGACTAATGAAAAACTGTTTTTT
CASSLGRGTNEKLFF
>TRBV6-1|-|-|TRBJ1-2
TGTGCCAGCAGTGATCTTCCGGCCGATTACACCTTC
CASSDLPADYTF
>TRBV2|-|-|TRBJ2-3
TGTGCCAGCAACGGCGCAGATACGCAGTATTTT
CASNGADTQYF
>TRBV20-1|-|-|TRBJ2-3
TGCAGTGCTCAAGGCGAGGATACGCAGTATTTT
CSAQGEDTQYF
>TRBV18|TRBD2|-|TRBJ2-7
TGTGCCAGCTCCCCGCGGGAGGACTACGAGCAGTACTTC
CASSPREDYEQYF
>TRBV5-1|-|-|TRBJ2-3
TGCGCCAGCAGCTTGGGGATTCTGGGACTCACAGATACGCAGTATTTT
CASSLGILGLTDTQYF
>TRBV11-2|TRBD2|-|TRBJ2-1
TGTGCCAGCAGCCAAGGACTAGCGTTCGATGAGCAGTTCTTC
CASSQGLAFDEQFF
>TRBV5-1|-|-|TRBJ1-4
TGCGCCAGCAGCCCCAGAGCAACTAATGAAAAACTGTTTTTT
CASSPRATNEKLFF
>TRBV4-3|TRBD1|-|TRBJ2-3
TGCGCCAGCAGCCAGACAGGGCTTAGCACAGATACGCAGTATTTT
CASSQTGLSTDTQYF
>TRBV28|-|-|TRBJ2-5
TGTGCCAGCAGTTTATTAGGAAGCGGACAAGAGACCCAGTACTTC
CASSLLGSGQETQYF
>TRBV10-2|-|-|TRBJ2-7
TGCGCCAGCGGGGGAAGTTCCTACGAGCAGTACTTC
CASGGSSYEQYF
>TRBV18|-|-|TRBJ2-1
TGTGCCAGCTCAGTGCGCATGCAGGATGAGCAGTTCTTC
CASSVRMQDEQFF
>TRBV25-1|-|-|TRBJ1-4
TGTGCCAGCAGTGAGATAGTGGGGCGGCGTGAAAAACTGTTTTTT
CASSEIVGRREKLFF
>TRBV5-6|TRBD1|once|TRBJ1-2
TGTGCCAGCAGCCAGACAGGGGGATGGGATGGCTACACCTTC
CASSQTGGWDGYTF
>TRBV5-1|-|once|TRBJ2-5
TGCGCCAGCAGCTCCCCGACGGTCCAAGAGACCCAGTACTTC
CASSSPTVQETQYF
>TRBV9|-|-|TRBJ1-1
TGTGCCAGCAGCGAACAACAGGGAAAGGACACTGAAGCTTTCTTT
CASSEQQGKDTEAFF
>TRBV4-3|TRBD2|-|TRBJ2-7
TGCGCCAGCAGCCAAGATGGGGTAGCGGGTAGCTCCTACGAGCAGTACTTC
CASSQDGVAGSSYEQYF
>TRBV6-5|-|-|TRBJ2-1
TGTGCCAGCAGTTACTCGACTAGTCGCAATGAGCAGTTCTTC
CASSYSTSRNEQFF
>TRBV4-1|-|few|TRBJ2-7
TGCGCCAGCAGCCAAGATGTGAGCCAGGGGCACTACGAGCAGTACTTC
CASSQDVSQGHYEQYF
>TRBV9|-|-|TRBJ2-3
TGTGCCAGCAGCACAGGAGCGAGAACAGATACGCAGTATTTT
CASSTGARTDTQYF
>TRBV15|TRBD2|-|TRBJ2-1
TGTGTCACCAGCAGCAATCTGGGACTAGCGGACCCCTACAATGAGCAGTTCTTC
CVTSSNLGLADPYNEQFF
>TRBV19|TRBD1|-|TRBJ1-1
TGTGCCAGTAGTGCTCTACAGGGGTCAGAAGCTTTCTTT
CASSALQGSEAFF
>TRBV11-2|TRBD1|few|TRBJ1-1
TGTGCCAGCAGCCTGGACAGGGAAGCTTTCTTT
CASSLDREAFF
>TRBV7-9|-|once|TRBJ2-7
TGTGCCAGCAGCTTAGCTTCCGGGAGTGCCTACGAGCAGTACTTC
CASSLASGSAYEQYF
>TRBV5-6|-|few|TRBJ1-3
TGTGCCAGCAGCTTGGGGGCAGCGAGCTCTGGAAACACCATATATTTT
CASSLGAASSGNTIYF
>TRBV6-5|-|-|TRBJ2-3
TGTGCCAGCAGATACTCACAGGGACATACGCAGTATTTT
CASRYSQGHTQYF
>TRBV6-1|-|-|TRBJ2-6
TGTGCCAGCAGTGAAAAGATCTCTGGGGCCAACGTCCTGACTTTC
CASSEKISGANVLTF
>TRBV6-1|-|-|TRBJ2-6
TGTGCCAGCAGTGAAGTGGGGGTAAGGGTTTCTGGGGCCAACGTCCTGACTTTC
CASSEVGVRVSGANVLTF
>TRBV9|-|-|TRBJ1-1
TGTGCCAGCAGCGTCCCGGGGGGGTTGACTGAAGCTTTCTTT
CASSVPGGLTEAFF
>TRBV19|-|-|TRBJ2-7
TGTGCCAGTAGTATTGGCAGGGCAGCGGAGCAGTACTTC
CASSIGRAAEQYF